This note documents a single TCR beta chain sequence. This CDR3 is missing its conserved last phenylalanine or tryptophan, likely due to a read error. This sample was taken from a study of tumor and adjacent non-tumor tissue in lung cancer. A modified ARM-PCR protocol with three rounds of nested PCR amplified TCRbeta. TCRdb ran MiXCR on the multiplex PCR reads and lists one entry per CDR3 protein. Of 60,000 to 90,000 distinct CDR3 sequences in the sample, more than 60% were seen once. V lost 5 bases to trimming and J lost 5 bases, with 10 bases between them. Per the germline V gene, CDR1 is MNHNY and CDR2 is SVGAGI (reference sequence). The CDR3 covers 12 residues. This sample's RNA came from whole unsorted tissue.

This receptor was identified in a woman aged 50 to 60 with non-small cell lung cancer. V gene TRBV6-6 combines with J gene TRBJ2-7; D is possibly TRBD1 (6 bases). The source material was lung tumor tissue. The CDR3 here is CASSLPGDEQYL. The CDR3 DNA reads TGTGCCAGCAGTCTCCCAGGGGACGAGCAGTACTTA.